A selection of T cell receptor beta chains follows, all from one sample in a study of blood T cell repertoires in COVID-19. Repertoires were generated with immunoSEQ multiplex PCR, while TCRdb's copy carries only in-frame clones and drops some. Altogether hundreds of thousands of clones are present, nearly 90% being singletons, with the ten largest covering approximately 1.8%. Sequenced material: peripheral blood. Receptor source: a woman aged 25 to 39 with COVID-19, enrolled during active disease. Each CDR3 is given with its conserved first and last residue. The D gene is left open where the match is weak. Clone size is not always given. Where it is, it says once, few, many or a class for expanded clones.

-	TRBV27	-	TRBJ1-4	CASRGTSATNEKLFF	TGTGCCAGCAGGGGCACATCCGCAACTAATGAAAAACTGTTTTTT
-	TRBV3-1/TRBV3-2	-	TRBJ2-1	CASSQAPGVYNEQFF	TGTGCCAGCAGCCAAGCACCAGGGGTCTACAATGAGCAGTTCTTC
TRBD1	TRBV3-1/TRBV3-2	-	TRBJ1-1	CASSQNLGQGRNTEAFF	TGTGCCAGCAGCCAAAACCTGGGACAGGGCAGGAACACTGAAGCTTTCTTT
TRBD2	TRBV10-3	-	TRBJ2-4	CAISESGGGGKNIQYF	TGTGCCATCAGTGAGTCGGGCGGCGGGGGGAAAAACATTCAGTACTTC
TRBD1	TRBV10-3	-	TRBJ1-2	CAIKGQIGDGYTF	TGTGCCATCAAGGGACAGATCGGTGATGGCTACACCTTC
TRBD1	TRBV5-3	-	TRBJ1-6	CARSRDSQENSPLHF	TGTGCCAGAAGCCGGGACAGTCAAGAAAATTCACCCCTCCACTTT
-	TRBV5-1	-	TRBJ1-6	CASSLGWAFSPLHF	TGCGCCAGCAGCTTGGGATGGGCCTTTTCACCCCTCCACTTT
-	TRBV10-3	-	TRBJ1-1	CAISEWGDTEAFF	TGTGCCATCAGTGAATGGGGGGACACTGAAGCTTTCTTT
TRBD1	TRBV5-4	once	TRBJ2-5	CASSLQGEIQETQYF	TGTGCCAGCAGCTTACAGGGGGAGATACAAGAGACCCAGTACTTC
-	TRBV28	-	TRBJ1-2	CASSSQGLGYTF	TGTGCCAGCAGTTCACAGGGTCTTGGCTACACCTTC
TRBD1	TRBV6-4	many	TRBJ1-5	CASIPTGSSPMRQPQHF	TGTGCCAGCATCCCGACAGGGTCTTCACCTATGCGTCAGCCCCAGCATTTT
TRBD2	TRBV6-1	-	TRBJ2-2	CASSEEGLATGELFF	TGTGCCAGCAGTGAAGAGGGACTAGCGACCGGGGAGCTGTTTTTT
TRBD2	TRBV5-1	-	TRBJ2-1	CASSLEALAGGYNEQFF	TGCGCCAGCAGCTTGGAAGCGCTAGCGGGGGGATACAATGAGCAGTTCTTC
-	TRBV10-3	-	TRBJ2-7	CAISRGTNYEQYF	TGTGCCATCAGCCGGGGGACCAACTACGAGCAGTACTTC
-	TRBV2	-	TRBJ1-1	CASSEARREGSQAAFF	TGTGCCAGCAGTGAAGCGCGCAGGGAAGGTTCCCAGGCTGCTTTCTTT
-	TRBV29-1	once	TRBJ1-2	CSVGNKGHQSNYGYTF	TGCAGCGTTGGGAATAAGGGACACCAATCTAACTATGGCTACACCTTC
-	TRBV11-1	-	TRBJ1-6	CASRAQQGSNSPLHF	TGTGCCAGCAGGGCTCAACAGGGATCTAATTCACCCCTCCACTTT
-	TRBV7-2	-	TRBJ1-2	CASSFGQSNYGYTF	TGTGCCAGCAGCTTTGGACAGTCTAACTATGGCTACACCTTC
-	TRBV6-5	-	TRBJ1-1	CASSYSGGNTEAFF	TGTGCCAGCAGTTACTCCGGGGGGAACACTGAAGCTTTCTTT
TRBD2	TRBV7-2	-	TRBJ2-1	CASSLKLAGKGEQFF	TGTGCCAGCAGCTTAAAACTAGCGGGGAAGGGTGAGCAGTTCTTC
TRBD1	TRBV30	-	TRBJ1-3	CAWNMGDRDSGNTIYF	TGTGCCTGGAATATGGGTGACAGGGACTCTGGAAACACCATATATTTT
TRBD1	TRBV19	-	TRBJ1-1	CASSNSGGNLNTEAFF	TGTGCCAGTAGCAATTCAGGGGGAAATCTGAACACTGAAGCTTTCTTT
TRBD1	TRBV5-6	-	TRBJ1-1	CASSWDRGRRTEAFF	TGTGCCAGCAGCTGGGACAGGGGACGCCGCACTGAAGCTTTCTTT
TRBD1	TRBV28	-	TRBJ1-2	CASSSDRGRFYGYTF	TGTGCCAGCAGTTCGGACAGGGGGCGTTTTTATGGCTACACCTTC
TRBD1	TRBV9	-	TRBJ1-3	CASSVGQRDTIYF	TGTGCCAGCAGCGTGGGACAGCGGGACACCATATATTTT
TRBD1	TRBV6-5	-	TRBJ2-1	CASSYRGGEQFF	TGTGCCAGCAGCTACAGGGGCGGTGAGCAGTTCTTC
-	TRBV5-4	-	TRBJ2-3	CASSLVSAGFTDTQYF	TGTGCCAGCAGCTTGGTCTCGGCAGGGTTCACAGATACGCAGTATTTT
-	TRBV9	-	TRBJ1-6	CASSATPFNSPLHF	TGTGCCAGCAGCGCCACACCCTTTAATTCACCCCTCCACTTT
-	TRBV20-1	few	TRBJ1-2	CSAPTGYGYTF	TGCAGTGCCCCCACAGGCTATGGCTACACCTTC
-	TRBV19	-	TRBJ1-1	CASSAPGGGRYTEAFF	TGTGCCAGTAGCGCTCCGGGCGGGGGGCGATACACTGAAGCTTTCTTT
TRBD1	TRBV4-1	-	TRBJ1-2	CASSRWTLSLRQGKYYGYTF	TGCGCCAGCAGCCGATGGACGCTAAGCCTTCGACAGGGTAAATACTATGGCTACACCTTC
-	TRBV6-6	-	TRBJ1-2	CASTHGSRGGYTF	TGTGCCAGCACACACGGAAGTAGGGGCGGCTACACCTTC
-	TRBV2	once	TRBJ1-4	CASRRQVGNEKLFF	TGTGCCAGCAGACGACAGGTGGGGAATGAAAAACTGTTTTTT
-	TRBV3-1/TRBV3-2	-	TRBJ2-1	CASSQGNLAPNSYNEQFF	TGTGCCAGCAGCCAGGGGAATCTAGCGCCAAACTCCTACAATGAGCAGTTCTTC
-	TRBV10-3	-	TRBJ1-5	CAISGGDQPQHF	TGTGCCATCAGCGGGGGGGATCAGCCCCAGCATTTT
-	TRBV28	-	TRBJ1-2	CASSAPLGVSNYGYTF	TGTGCCAGCAGTGCGCCCCTCGGGGTTAGTAACTATGGCTACACCTTC